These T cell receptor beta chains were read from a single sample in a study of vaccination effects on CD4 cells after COVID-19. Repertoires were generated with immunoSEQ multiplex PCR, while TCRdb's copy carries only in-frame clones and drops some. The sample yields about 53,000 clones, 65% to 80% seen once. Antigen specificity for these receptors is unknown. This sample comprised CD4+ T cells from PBMCs cultured without peptide, obtained before COVID-19 vaccination. The receptor source for this set is a human donor who received a COVID-19 vaccine. Both conserved end residues are part of each CDR3. The D gene is left open where the match is weak. Clone sizes are given selectively: once, few, many, or a class where the clone is expanded.

TRBJ1-3 few 16 TRBV5-4 TRBD1 TGTGCCAGCAGCTTGGATAGACAGGGCCCTGGAAACACCATATATTTT CASSLDRQGPGNTIYF
TRBJ1-2 few 14 TRBV10-3 NA TGTGCCATCAGTGAGTCCGGAGGGCAGAATGGCTACACCTTC CAISESGGQNGYTF
TRBJ2-2 NA 14 TRBV19 NA TGTGCCAGTAGTCAGGGGCGCGGCACCGGGGAGCTGTTTTTT CASSQGRGTGELFF
TRBJ2-5 NA 14 TRBV3-1/TRBV3-2 NA TGTGCCAGCAGCCCCGGGACTGCGAAAGAGACCCAGTACTTC CASSPGTAKETQYF
TRBJ1-6 few 15 TRBV18 NA TGTGCCAGCTCACCAGTAGGCACTCGAGATTCACCCCTCCACTTT CASSPVGTRDSPLHF
TRBJ1-4 few 14 TRBV3-1/TRBV3-2 NA TGTGCCAGCAGCACCGGGACCTGGGATGAAAAACTGTTTTTT CASSTGTWDEKLFF
TRBJ2-1 NA 18 TRBV10-3 TRBD2 TGTGCCATCAGGGGGGGAGGCGGGACTAGCGGGGCCAACAATGAGCAGTTCTTC CAIRGGGGTSGANNEQFF
TRBJ2-1 few 14 TRBV19 TRBD1 TGTGCCAGTGGCCGGGACAGGCGTATAGAGGAGCAGTTCTTC CASGRDRRIEEQFF
TRBJ2-3 once 15 TRBV4-2 NA TGTGCCAGCAGCCAAGAGGTGAGAAGGGAAGATACGCAGTATTTT CASSQEVRREDTQYF
TRBJ1-1 NA 16 TRBV7-6 NA TGTGCCAGCAGCTTAGCCTACAGGGAAGGGGGCACTGAAGCTTTCTTT CASSLAYREGGTEAFF
TRBJ2-3 few 13 TRBV5-1 NA TGCGCCAGCTCTGTAACCGGCACAGATACGCAGTATTTT CASSVTGTDTQYF
TRBJ1-3 few 17 TRBV4-1 TRBD1 TGCGCCAGCAGCCGACAGGGGGTCGTTCTCTCTGGAAACACCATATATTTT CASSRQGVVLSGNTIYF
TRBJ1-1 NA 13 TRBV5-5 NA TGTGCCAGCAGCTTGACCGGGAACACTGAAGCTTTCTTT CASSLTGNTEAFF
TRBJ1-3 NA 20 TRBV18 NA TGTGCCAGCTCACCACCGTCAGGGTCCAGAGTACCGACCTCTGGAAACACCATATATTTT CASSPPSGSRVPTSGNTIYF
TRBJ1-2 NA 15 TRBV6-6 NA TGTGCCAGCAGTTACTCCATGGGCAAGAACTATGGCTACACCTTC CASSYSMGKNYGYTF
TRBJ1-1 few 14 TRBV28 NA TGTGCCAGCAGCGTCCCCGGCGGGAACACTGAAGCTTTCTTT CASSVPGGNTEAFF
TRBJ1-3 NA 15 TRBV3-1/TRBV3-2 NA TGTGCCAGCAGCCAAGCGAACATTCTTGGAAACACCATATATTTT CASSQANILGNTIYF
TRBJ1-5 NA 14 TRBV2 NA TGTGCCAGCAGGGTTGCCGGGGTAAATCAGCCCCAGCATTTT CASRVAGVNQPQHF
TRBJ1-2 few 14 TRBV28 NA TGTGCCAGCAGTTCCACCGGGGGAAACTATGGCTACACCTTC CASSSTGGNYGYTF
TRBJ2-2 NA 17 TRBV5-1 NA TGCGCCAGCAGCATCCCTCTAGGGGGGACGAACACCGGGGAGCTGTTTTTT CASSIPLGGTNTGELFF
TRBJ2-5 once 15 TRBV7-2 NA TGTGCCAGCAGCTTAATTCACGGCCCTGGGGCGGCCCAGTACTTC CASSLIHGPGAAQYF
TRBJ2-1 once 13 TRBV7-3 NA TGTGCCAGCAGCTTTAGACAGCACAATGAGCAGTTCTTC CASSFRQHNEQFF
TRBJ1-1 NA 14 TRBV7-2 NA TGTGCCAGCAGCTTAGGGGGGATCAACACTGAAGCTTTCTTT CASSLGGINTEAFF
TRBJ1-2 NA 13 TRBV12-3/TRBV12-4 NA TGTGCCAGCAGTCCACAGGGATTTGATGGCTACACCTTC CASSPQGFDGYTF
TRBJ1-3 few 13 TRBV30 NA TGTGCCTGGAGGTCGGGGACAGGAAACACCATATATTTT CAWRSGTGNTIYF
TRBJ2-5 NA 15 TRBV18 TRBD2 TGTGCCAGCTCACTTGGGACTAGCGGGGCCGAGACCCAGTACTTC CASSLGTSGAETQYF
TRBJ1-5 NA 15 TRBV10-3 TRBD1 TGTGCCATCAGGAAGACAGGGGATAGCAATCAGCCCCAGCATTTT CAIRKTGDSNQPQHF
TRBJ1-2 NA 14 TRBV5-1 NA TGCGCCAGCAGCTTCCAGGGCGCGGGATATGGCTACACCTTC CASSFQGAGYGYTF
TRBJ2-2 NA 14 TRBV4-3 NA TGCGCCAGCAGCCACTCGAGGAACACCGGGGAGCTGTTTTTT CASSHSRNTGELFF
TRBJ2-2 NA 16 TRBV4-1 TRBD2 TGCGCCAGCAGCCAAGAGCGGGGGGGCCAGGTCGGGGAGCTGTTTTTT CASSQERGGQVGELFF
TRBJ2-3 NA 16 TRBV5-1 TRBD1 TGCGCCAGCAGCCGCGCCGGACAGGGGAGCACAGATACGCAGTATTTT CASSRAGQGSTDTQYF
TRBJ1-1 NA 9 TRBV10-2 NA TGCGCCAGCTCCACTGAAGCTTTCTTT CASSTEAFF
TRBJ2-5 NA 13 TRBV11-2 NA TGTGCCAGCAGCTTAAACAACCAAGAGACCCAGTACTTC CASSLNNQETQYF
TRBJ1-1 NA 16 TRBV11-2 NA TGTGCCAGCAGAAAAACTCCGGGACCTACGAACACTGAAGCTTTCTTT CASRKTPGPTNTEAFF
TRBJ2-2 few 15 TRBV11-1 TRBD1 TGTGCCAGCAGCCACCCGGGACAGACGGACGGGGAGCTGTTTTTT CASSHPGQTDGELFF
TRBJ2-2 few 15 TRBV3-1/TRBV3-2 TRBD1 TGTGCCAGCAGCCAATCCGGACAGGGGCCGCGGGAGCTGTTTTTT CASSQSGQGPRELFF
TRBJ2-6 NA 15 TRBV11-3 NA TGTGCCAGCAGCTTGGACAGCTCTGGGGCCAACGTCCTGACTTTC CASSLDSSGANVLTF
TRBJ2-2 NA 15 TRBV6-5 NA TGTGCCAGCAGCCCCACAGTCCCGAGCACCGGGGAGCTGTTTTTT CASSPTVPSTGELFF
TRBJ2-1 NA 15 TRBV5-1 TRBD2 TGCGCCAGCCGTGCGCTAGCGGGAGCTTACAATGAGCAGTTCTTC CASRALAGAYNEQFF